The 23 T cell receptor beta chains given below trace back to one sample, sequenced in a study of spatial heterogeneity in lung cancer. The time point denotes: sample taken at primary tumor resection. Unsorted samples of tumor, nontumor lung or frozen PBMC had their whole RNA sequenced. TCRdb used MiXCR to reprocess the 5' RACE reads, holding one entry per CDR3 protein. This table holds approximately 6,900 distinct CDR3 sequences, 3.9% found once. The source material was normal lung tissue next to the tumor, sampled at surgery. These receptors were taken from a female donor with early-stage non-small cell lung cancer.

This clonotype has ten or more counts. Since the library was made to target alpha chains, this beta chain is a stray read and its abundance is not meaningful. The chain uses TRBV28 and TRBJ1-1; D might be TRBD1 (6 bases). The germline V and J ends were trimmed by 5 bases and 6 bases, with 13 bases remaining between them. The CDR3 has 13 amino acids. Germline values: CDR1 MDHEN, CDR2 SYDVKM. The CDR3 region is CASSLQGIPEAFF. In DNA, the CDR3 is TGTGCCAGCAGTCTCCAGGGGATTCCTGAAGCTTTCTTT.

This clonotype was seen at least ten times. A library made for alpha chains picked up this beta chain off target, so its size means little. This rearrangement joins TRBV12-3 or TRBV12-4 to TRBJ1-2; D not certain. With 3 bases removed from V and 4 bases from J, the gap between germline ends came to 9 bases. CDR3 length: 13 amino acids. Written as DNA, the CDR3 is TGTGCCAGCAGTTTGAGTCCGGCCTATGGCTACACCTTC. Encoded protein: CASSLSPAYGYTF.

The sample holds many counts of this clonotype. The library was built for alpha chains, so this beta chain is an off-target read and its size means little. CDR3 nucleotide sequence: TGCGCCAGCAGCTTGGAGGCAGGGAGCTATGGCTACACCTTC. It specifies CASSLEAGSYGYTF. This chain joins TRBV5-1 and TRBJ1-2, with a tentative D call TRBD1 (5 bases). Trimming removed 0 bases at V and 4 bases at J, with 10 bases between. This CDR3 contains 14 residues. The V gene's germline CDR1 is SGHRS and CDR2 YFSETQ.

By share of the sample, this clonotype is medium-sized (0.01 to 0.1%). Within a library made for alpha chains, this beta chain is off target, and its count is uninformative. CDR3 sequence reads: CASSLDRGRTEQYF. CDR3 coding DNA: TGTGCCAGCAGCTTGGACAGGGGGCGTACCGAGCAGTACTTC. The gene calls are TRBV7-2 and TRBJ2-7; 11 nucleotides align to TRBD1. V lost 3 bases and J lost 6; bases outside the gene matches: 4. Germline CDR1 reads SGHTA; CDR2 reads FQGNSA. CDR3 length: 14 amino acids.

This clonotype was found many times. This beta chain is an off-target read within a library intended for alpha chains, so its frequency means little. V and J are TRBV4-2 and TRBJ2-7; TRBD2 agrees at 7 bases. CDR3 size: 15 residues. Germline loops: CDR1 LGHNA, CDR2 YNFKEQ. The V and J ends lost 0 bases and 3 bases, in that order; junction bases with no gene match: 5. The CDR3 spells CASSQEAAGDYEQYF. The CDR3 DNA reads as TGTGCCAGCAGCCAAGAAGCCGCGGGGGACTACGAGCAGTACTTC.

This clonotype was observed at least ten times. A library prepared for alpha chains yielded this beta chain as an off-target read; its size is of little meaning. The CDR3: CASSPSPTSGVGEQFF. CDR3 sequence (DNA): TGTGCCAGCAGCCCGTCCCCAACCTCGGGGGTGGGTGAGCAGTTCTTC. The gene calls are TRBV16 and TRBJ2-1; D may be TRBD2 (6 bases). The CDR3 runs 16 residues. Germline V gives CDR1 KGHSY, CDR2 FQNENV. The V and J ends lost 4 bases and 9 bases respectively, with 22 bases between them. The variable domain in full, with the rest retrieved from reference TRBV16 and TRBJ2-1, is GEEVAQTPKHLVRGEGQKAKLYCAPIKGHSYVFWYQQVLKNEFKFLISFQNENVFDETGMPKERFSAKCLPNSPCSLEIQATKLEDSAVYFCASSPSPTSGVGEQFFGPGTRLTVL.

Ten or more counts support this clonotype. This beta chain is off target for a library built for alpha chains, so its abundance means little. This chain connects TRBV11-3 to TRBJ2-2; 8 bases fit TRBD1. CDR1 is SGHNT and CDR2 is YENEEA in the germline V gene. V shed 5 bases and J 3 bases; nucleotides not matched to a gene: 5. The CDR3 has 15 amino acids. The CDR3: CASSPGGADTGELFF. In DNA form, the CDR3 reads TGTGCCAGCAGCCCAGGGGGCGCAGACACCGGGGAGCTGTTTTTT.

This clonotype was observed many times. This beta chain came through as a stray read in a library set up for alpha chains, and its size says little. This chain uses TRBV6-2 or TRBV6-3 with TRBJ2-1; D is unclear. Germline V gene data show CDR1 as MNHEY and CDR2 as SVGEGT. Deletions cut 4 bases from V and 9 bases from J, with 7 bases between. This CDR3 contains 11 residues. The CDR3 loop reads CASSSRREQFF. CDR3 nucleotides: TGTGCCAGCAGTTCCCGCCGTGAGCAGTTCTTC.

This clonotype showed up just a few times. This beta chain is an off-target read within a library intended for alpha chains, so its frequency means little. The chain couples TRBV12-3 or TRBV12-4 to TRBJ1-1, with unresolved D. Deletions cut 5 bases from V and 6 bases from J, with 16 bases between. The CDR3 runs 14 residues. The CDR3 is CASSRVAGSAEAFF. CDR3 in DNA: TGTGCCAGCAGTCGAGTGGCCGGGTCCGCTGAAGCTTTCTTT.

This clonotype was detected a few times. This beta chain slipped into a library made for alpha chains as a stray read, so its size is not meaningful. The CDR3 protein is CASSYGRSSYNEQFF. The DNA of the CDR3 is TGTGCCAGCAGTTACGGACGAAGCTCCTACAATGAGCAGTTCTTC. This chain joins TRBV6-2 or TRBV6-3 and TRBJ2-1; D gene uncertain. Germline values: CDR1 MNHEY, CDR2 SVGEGT. CDR3 length equals 15 residues. V was shortened by 2 bases and J by 0 bases, with 8 bases between the two germline ends.

The sample holds many counts of this clonotype. Being off target in a library aimed at alpha chains, this beta chain has a size of little meaning. V and J are TRBV7-6 and TRBJ2-1, with D possibly being TRBD1 (6 bases). CDR1 is SGHVS, CDR2 FNYEAQ, per germline. Trimming pared 2 bases from V and 9 bases from J, leaving 17 bases between. CDR3 length: 15 amino acids. DNA of the CDR3: TGTGCCAGCAGCTTAAACGCAGGGGCAAGGGGTGAGCAGTTCTTC. Protein sequence: CASSLNAGARGEQFF.

This clonotype was counted at least ten times. Found in a library prepared for alpha chains, this beta chain is an off-target read, and its abundance has little meaning. The chain is built from TRBV6-2 or TRBV6-3 and TRBJ2-5; 8 bases agree with TRBD1. The CDR3 runs 14 residues. The germline CDR1 and CDR2 sequences are MNHEY and SVGEGT. J lost 4 bases, V lost 8 bases, and 9 bases had no gene match. CDR3 protein: CASVIGTGGETQYF. The CDR3 DNA sequence: TGTGCCAGCGTCATTGGGACAGGTGGAGAGACCCAGTACTTC.

This clonotype is termed large. This beta chain is a stray read from a library made for alpha chains; its abundance is not meaningful. This sequence joins TRBV28 and TRBJ1-2; D gene unclear. Germline values: CDR1 MDHEN, CDR2 SYDVKM. This CDR3 contains 11 residues. The V and J ends lost 4 bases and 3 bases respectively, with 3 bases between them. The CDR3 reads CASSSDYGYTF. The DNA of the CDR3 is TGTGCCAGCAGTTCAGACTATGGCTACACCTTC.

By its share, this clonotype is medium-sized. Being off target in a library aimed at alpha chains, this beta chain has a size of little meaning. The genes are TRBV3-1 and TRBJ2-7; D call uncertain. The germline V and J ends were trimmed by 1 base and 4 bases, with 8 bases remaining between them. This CDR3 is built from 13 residues. From germline, CDR1 is LGHDT and CDR2 YNNKEL (reference sequence). The CDR3 region has the DNA TGTGCCAGCAGCCAAGCACCCGGATACGAGCAGTACTTC. Translated: CASSQAPGYEQYF.

Of note for this clonotype: With the library built for alpha chains, this beta chain is off target and its frequency is not meaningful. The chain employs TRBV7-2 and TRBJ2-2; D not resolved. The CDR3 extends over 14 amino acids. In germline, CDR1 is SGHTA, CDR2 FQGNSA. Trimming pared 5 bases from V and 3 bases from J, leaving 10 bases between. The CDR3 nucleotides are TGTGCCAGCAGCGTCACCCGGGACACCGGGGAGCTGTTTTTT. It is translated as CASSVTRDTGELFF.

Relative to its sample, this clonotype is medium-sized. This beta chain was picked up by a library intended for alpha chains and is off target, so its count carries little meaning. This chain joins TRBV28 and TRBJ2-1; no reliable D call. Trimming stripped 6 bases from V and 8 bases from J, with 14 bases between. This CDR3 contains 13 residues. The germline V gene encodes CDR1 MDHEN and CDR2 SYDVKM. Written as DNA, the CDR3 is TGTGCCAGCAGCAAGAATCTAAGAGATGAGCAGTTCTTC. The encoded protein is CASSKNLRDEQFF.

This clonotype was found many times. In a library made to pick up alpha chains, this beta chain is a stray read with a size that means little. The chain carries TRBV9 and TRBJ2-7; 7 bases map to TRBD1. J lost 4 bases, V lost 3 bases, and 1 base had no gene match. Germline CDR1 SGDLS, CDR2 YYNGEE. This CDR3 is built from 12 residues. As DNA, the CDR3 is TGTGCCAGCAGCGGACAGGGTTACGAGCAGTACTTC. This encodes CASSGQGYEQYF.

This clonotype qualifies as medium-sized. Being off target in a library aimed at alpha chains, this beta chain has a size of little meaning. This rearrangement joins TRBV10-3 to TRBJ2-1; 10 bases line up with TRBD2. The CDR3 covers 16 residues. The V and J ends lost 9 bases and 3 bases, in that order; junction bases with no gene match: 11. Germline CDR1 ENHRY, CDR2 SYGVKD. CDR3 nucleotides: TGTGCCATGGCCCCTTCTAGCGGGGGTGACTACAATGAGCAGTTCTTC. Translated, it gives CAMAPSSGGDYNEQFF.

In this sample, this clonotype turned up a few times. With the library built for alpha chains, this beta chain is off target and its frequency is not meaningful. The chain joins TRBV20-1 to TRBJ2-1; 11 bases are a match to TRBD2. The V gene end was trimmed by 3 bases and the J gene end by 7 bases; junction bases not matched to a gene: 8. Germline-derived CDR1 and CDR2 are DFQATT and SNEGSKA (reference sequence). The CDR3 spans 15 residues. CDR3 sequence reads: CSASDSGGARNEQFF. The CDR3 bases are TGCAGTGCTAGTGATAGCGGGGGGGCCAGGAATGAGCAGTTCTTC.

This clonotype qualifies as medium-sized (0.01 to 0.1%). Within a library made for alpha chains, this beta chain is off target, and its count is uninformative. The chain recombines TRBV5-1 with TRBJ2-5; possibly TRBD1 or TRBD2 for D (6 bases each). The germline V and J ends were trimmed by 4 bases and 5 bases, with 12 bases remaining between them. Germline assignment: CDR1 SGHRS and CDR2 YFSETQ. The CDR3 totals 13 residues. As DNA, the CDR3 is TGCGCCAGCAGCGAGGGGGGAGCGGAGACCCAGTACTTC. The encoded protein is CASSEGGAETQYF. Variable domain in full (rest from reference TRBV5-1 and TRBJ2-5): KAGVTQTPRYLIKTRGQQVTLSCSPISGHRSVSWYQQTPGQGLQFLFEYFSETQRNKGNFPGRFSGRQFSNSRSEMNVSTLELGDSALYLCASSEGGAETQYFGPGTRLLVL.

This clonotype was recorded many times. This beta chain represents an off-target read in a library built for alpha chains; its size is of limited meaning. The V call is TRBV20-1, the J call TRBJ2-7; D is perhaps TRBD1 or TRBD2 (5 bases each). V was trimmed by 5 bases and J by 6 bases, leaving 17 bases between them. The CDR3 loop spans 13 amino acids. Germline-derived CDR1 and CDR2 are DFQATT and SNEGSKA (reference sequence). CDR3 bases: TGCAGTGCTCCCCCCCGTGATGGGGGCGAGCAGTACTTC. Translating gives CSAPPRDGGEQYF.

This clonotype appeared many times. Because the library targeted alpha chains, this beta chain is an off-target read whose size means little. The chain uses TRBV20-1 and TRBJ2-3; 11 bases align to TRBD2. V shed 8 bases, J shed 6 bases, and the junction held 7 bases outside the gene matches. This CDR3 spans 13 amino acids. Germline-derived CDR1 and CDR2 are DFQATT and SNEGSKA (reference sequence). CDR3 residues: CSTLAGGGDTQYF. The CDR3 DNA reads as TGCAGTACGCTAGCGGGGGGCGGGGATACGCAGTATTTT.

This clonotype was recorded many times. The library was designed around alpha chains, so this beta chain is a stray read whose abundance carries little weight. The chain uses TRBV20-1 and TRBJ1-6; no clear D. In germline, CDR1 is DFQATT, CDR2 SNEGSKA (reference sequence). CDR3 length equals 15 residues. Trimming removed 1 base at V and 5 bases at J, with 12 bases between. CDR3 DNA sequence: TGCAGTGCTAGAGTTTCTAGCATCCATAATTCACCCCTCCACTTT. Translating gives CSARVSSIHNSPLHF.